The 21 T cell receptor beta chains given below trace back to one sample, sequenced in a study of shared clonotypes between healthy human individuals. Some clones are missing from TCRdb's copy, which holds only in-frame ones; the method was immunoSEQ multiplex PCR. The sample yields about 1 million clones, about 80% seen once. The sample taken for sequencing was memory CD4+ T cells from PBMCs. Documented subset: CD45RA-negative fraction. The receptors were gathered from a man aged 18 to 30 in good health. Some clones in this sample may be carry-over from other donors' samples.

The rearrangement links TRBV19 to TRBJ1-5; D remains ambiguous. This CDR3 has 13 residues. Trimming stripped 5 bases from V and 7 bases from J, with 12 bases between. The germline V gene has CDR1 LNHDA and CDR2 SQIVND (reference sequence). This CDR3 reads CASSYGFYQPQHF. CDR3 nucleotide sequence: TGTGCCAGTAGTTACGGGTTTTACCAGCCCCAGCATTTT.

This clone was counted only a few times. The chain joins TRBV6-1 to TRBJ2-3; a weak D match, TRBD2 (6 bases). Per germline, CDR1 MNHNS and CDR2 SASEGT. Trimming removed 1 base at V and 0 bases at J, with 17 bases between. This CDR3 comprises 18 residues. The DNA for the CDR3 is TGTGCCAGCAGTGAAGTTTCGGGGGAGTCTCCTAGCACAGATACGCAGTATTTT. It is translated as CASSEVSGESPSTDTQYF.

Only a few counts were recorded for this clone. CDR3 DNA sequence: TGTGCCAGCAGCTCTCGGTGGGCCGGGGAGCTGTTTTTT. Translating it yields CASSSRWAGELFF. The genes are TRBV7-2 and TRBJ2-2; D is unresolved. V lost 4 bases to trimming and J lost 6 bases, with 9 bases between them. The CDR3 has 13 amino acids. Germline V gene lookup returns CDR1 SGHTA and CDR2 FQGNSA.

The chain carries TRBV5-1 and TRBJ2-1; tentative D call: TRBD2 (5 bases). V dropped 4 bases and J dropped 3 bases, with 11 bases sitting between them. CDR3 length equals 14 residues. CDR1 is SGHRS and CDR2 is YFSETQ in the germline V gene. The CDR3 DNA reads TGCGCCAGCAGCGGGCCGGGGATCTACAATGAGCAGTTCTTC. Its translation: CASSGPGIYNEQFF. Using reference TRBV5-1 and TRBJ2-1 for the parts outside the CDR3, the full variable domain is KAGVTQTPRYLIKTRGQQVTLSCSPISGHRSVSWYQQTPGQGLQFLFEYFSETQRNKGNFPGRFSGRQFSNSRSEMNVSTLELGDSALYLCASSGPGIYNEQFFGPGTRLTVL.

The gene calls are TRBV11-2 and TRBJ2-7; 8 nucleotides match TRBD1. CDR1 is SGHAT and CDR2 is FQNNGV in the germline V gene. The V and J ends lost 0 bases and 4 bases, in that order; junction bases with no gene match: 5. The CDR3 contains 15 residues. CDR3 DNA: TGTGCCAGCAGCTTAGATCCAGGGGGCTCATACGAGCAGTACTTC. Translating gives CASSLDPGGSYEQYF. The full variable domain, in which reference TRBV11-2 and TRBJ2-7 provide the parts outside the CDR3, is EAGVAQSPRYKIIEKRQSVAFWCNPISGHATLYWYQQILGQGPKLLIQFQNNGVVDDSQLPKDRFSAERLKGVDSTLKIQPAKLEDSAVYLCASSLDPGGSYEQYFGPGTRLTVT.

The chain joins TRBV5-1 to TRBJ2-3; D is unclear. Germline CDR1 SGHRS, CDR2 YFSETQ. The CDR3 spans 15 residues. V was shortened by 1 base and J by 0 bases, with 9 bases between the two germline ends. The CDR3 DNA reads TGCGCCAGCAGCTTGTACTACTCTAGCACAGATACGCAGTATTTT. Protein product: CASSLYYSSTDTQYF.

This chain joins TRBV4-3 and TRBJ2-1, with 8 bases aligning to TRBD1. Germline V gene data show CDR1 as LGHNA and CDR2 as YSLEER. With 2 bases clipped from V and 0 bases from J, the junction kept 21 bases outside the gene matches. There are 22 residues in the CDR3. This chain's CDR3 is CASSQFPGQVQFTLSSYNEQFF. CDR3 bases: TGCGCCAGCAGCCAATTTCCGGGACAGGTGCAATTCACCCTGAGCTCCTACAATGAGCAGTTCTTC.

The chain joins TRBV28 to TRBJ1-4; TRBD1 matches 7 bases. Germline values: CDR1 MDHEN, CDR2 SYDVKM. V lost 5 bases, J lost 0 bases, and 9 bases stayed unmatched. The CDR3 length is 17 residues. DNA for the CDR3: TGTGCCAGCAGTGGGGGGACAGAACATGCAACTAATGAAAAACTGTTTTTT. It yields the protein CASSGGTEHATNEKLFF.

The chain is built from TRBV30 and TRBJ1-1, with TRBD1 matching 8 bases. Germline V gene data show CDR1 as GTSNPN and CDR2 as SVGIG (reference sequence). This CDR3 is built from 13 residues. The V and J ends lost 3 bases and 3 bases, in that order; junction bases with no gene match: 3. CDR3 in amino acids: CAWRGQEYTEAFF. CDR3 DNA sequence: TGTGCCTGGAGGGGACAGGAATACACTGAAGCTTTCTTT.

This chain links TRBV28 with TRBJ2-7; D gene unclear. The CDR3 runs 15 residues. Germline CDR1 is MDHEN and CDR2 is SYDVKM. Trimming cost V 8 bases and J 3 bases, with 20 bases left between them. The CDR3 region is CASYGGVSRIYEQYF. DNA for the CDR3: TGTGCCAGCTATGGTGGGGTCTCGAGGATCTACGAGCAGTACTTC.

V is TRBV4-1 and J is TRBJ2-3, with D perhaps TRBD1 or TRBD2 (5 bases each). Germline loops: CDR1 MGHRA, CDR2 YSYEKL. The germline V and J ends were trimmed by 1 base and 3 bases, with 20 bases remaining between them. This CDR3 spans 18 amino acids. Here the CDR3 reads CASSQAGSTNSRTDTQYF. CDR3 sequence (DNA): TGCGCCAGCAGCCAAGCAGGGAGCACGAACTCTCGGACAGATACGCAGTATTTT.

The gene calls are TRBV7-9 and TRBJ1-2; 7 nucleotides line up with TRBD1. Germline V gene data show CDR1 as SEHNR and CDR2 as FQNEAQ (reference sequence). The CDR3 is 13 residues long. V shed 7 bases and J 8 bases; nucleotides not matched to a gene: 10. The CDR3 DNA reads as TGTGCCAGCACCTTGCGAGGGGGCAAGGGCTACACCTTC. Protein: CASTLRGGKGYTF.

A note on this clone: Other DNA sequences in this specimen translate into the identical CDR3. This chain links TRBV2 with TRBJ2-3, with 10 bases fitting TRBD1. CDR1 is SNHLY, CDR2 FYNNEI, per germline. V was pared by 6 bases and J by 3 bases, with 3 bases of the junction left unmatched. CDR3 length equals 14 residues. The CDR3 coding sequence is TGTGCCAGCAGGCGGGACAGGGGAACAGATACGCAGTATTTT. Translating gives CASRRDRGTDTQYF.

The chain recombines TRBV21-1 with TRBJ2-1. TRBV21-1 is annotated as a pseudogene. The CDR3 covers 16 residues. CDR3 in amino acids: CASSHLPGQYYNEQFF. DNA of the CDR3: TGTGCCAGCAGCCACCTACCGGGGCAGTACTACAATGAGCAGTTCTTC.

About this clone: The sample has other DNA sequences that encode this CDR3 too. The chain joins TRBV18 to TRBJ2-5; D is ambiguous. The CDR3 loop spans 13 amino acids. Germline V gene data show CDR1 as KGHSH and CDR2 as LQKENI. V lost 0 bases to trimming and J lost 1 base, with 3 bases between them. The CDR3 region is CASSPPSQETQYF. DNA for the CDR3: TGTGCCAGCTCACCACCGTCCCAAGAGACCCAGTACTTC.

The V and J genes are TRBV7-2 and TRBJ2-3; TRBD2 might be the D (5 bases). This CDR3 has 17 amino acids. V was clipped by 1 base and J by 0 bases, with 14 bases between them. Germline CDR1 SGHTA, CDR2 FQGNSA. The CDR3 nucleotides read TGTGCCAGCAGCTTAGGCAATGGGCGGGCGAGCACAGATACGCAGTATTTT. Translating gives CASSLGNGRASTDTQYF.

The J gene is TRBJ1-1, the V gene TRBV5-4; D gene unclear. V was pared by 0 bases and J by 6 bases, with 15 bases between. Per the germline V gene, CDR1 is SGHNT and CDR2 is YYREEE (reference sequence). This CDR3 has 15 residues. This CDR3 reads CASSLVGRGGAEAFF. CDR3 bases: TGTGCCAGCAGCTTGGTAGGGCGAGGCGGGGCTGAAGCTTTCTTT.

This clone was detected only a few times. J is TRBJ1-2 and V is TRBV6-1; D call uncertain. The length of the CDR3 is 14 residues. V gave up 6 bases and J gave up 5 bases, with 16 bases separating them. Germline V CDR1 and CDR2: MNHNS, SASEGT. The CDR3 is CASSQVAPSYGYTF. The CDR3 DNA reads as TGTGCCAGCAGCCAAGTCGCCCCCTCGTATGGCTACACCTTC.

V is TRBV5-8 and J is TRBJ2-7, with D unclear. In germline, CDR1 is SGHTS, CDR2 YDEGEE. V was clipped by 0 bases and J by 4 bases, with 14 bases between them. This CDR3 region has 15 residues. The CDR3, as DNA: TGTGCCAGCAGCTTGGTAGGACCCACTCCTTACGAGCAGTACTTC. Translated, it gives CASSLVGPTPYEQYF.

The table lists this clone with a few counts. The rearrangement links TRBV18 to TRBJ2-7; D gene unclear. V lost 2 bases to trimming and J lost 2 bases, with 10 bases between them. Per germline, CDR1 KGHSH and CDR2 LQKENI. This CDR3 contains 14 residues. CDR3 loop: CASSPSPATYEQYF. The CDR3 coding sequence is TGTGCCAGCTCACCAAGCCCAGCCACCTACGAGCAGTACTTC.

This clone has a single count. The chain has TRBV29-1 and TRBJ2-6; D gene ambiguous. The germline V gene encodes CDR1 SQVTM and CDR2 ANQGSEA. Trimming removed 4 bases from V and 1 base from J, with 5 bases in between. This CDR3 comprises 13 residues. CDR3: CSVAISGANVLTF. DNA for the CDR3: TGCAGCGTTGCGATATCTGGGGCCAACGTCCTGACTTTC.